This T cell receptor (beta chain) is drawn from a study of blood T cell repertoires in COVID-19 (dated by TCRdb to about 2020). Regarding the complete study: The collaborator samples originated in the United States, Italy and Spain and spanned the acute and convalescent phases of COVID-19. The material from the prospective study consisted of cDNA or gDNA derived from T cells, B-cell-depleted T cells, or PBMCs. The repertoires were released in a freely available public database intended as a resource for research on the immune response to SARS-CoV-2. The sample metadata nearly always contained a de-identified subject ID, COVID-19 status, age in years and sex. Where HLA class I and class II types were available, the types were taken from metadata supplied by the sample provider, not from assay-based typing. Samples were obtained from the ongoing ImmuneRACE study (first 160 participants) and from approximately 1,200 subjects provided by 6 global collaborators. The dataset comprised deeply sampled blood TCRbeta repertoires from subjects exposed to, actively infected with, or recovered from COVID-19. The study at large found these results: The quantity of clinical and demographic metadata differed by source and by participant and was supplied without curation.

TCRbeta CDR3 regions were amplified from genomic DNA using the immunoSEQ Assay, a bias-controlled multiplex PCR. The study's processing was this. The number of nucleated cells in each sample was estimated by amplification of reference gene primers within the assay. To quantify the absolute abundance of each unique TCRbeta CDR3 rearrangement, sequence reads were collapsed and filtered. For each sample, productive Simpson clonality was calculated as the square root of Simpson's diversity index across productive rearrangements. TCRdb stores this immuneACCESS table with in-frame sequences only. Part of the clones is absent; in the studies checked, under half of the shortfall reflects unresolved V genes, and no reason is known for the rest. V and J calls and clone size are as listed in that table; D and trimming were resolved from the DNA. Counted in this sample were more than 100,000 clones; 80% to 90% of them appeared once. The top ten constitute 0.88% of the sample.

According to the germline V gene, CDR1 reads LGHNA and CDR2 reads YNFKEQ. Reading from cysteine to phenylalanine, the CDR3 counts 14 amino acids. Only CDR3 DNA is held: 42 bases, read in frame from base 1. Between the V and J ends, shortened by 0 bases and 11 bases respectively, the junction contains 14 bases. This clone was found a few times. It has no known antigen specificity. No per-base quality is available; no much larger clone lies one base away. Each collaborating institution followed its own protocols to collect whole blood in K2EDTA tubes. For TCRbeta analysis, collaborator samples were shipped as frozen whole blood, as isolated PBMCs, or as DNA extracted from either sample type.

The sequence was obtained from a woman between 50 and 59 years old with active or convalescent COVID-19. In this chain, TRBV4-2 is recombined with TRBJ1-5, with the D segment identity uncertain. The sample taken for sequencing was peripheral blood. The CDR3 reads CASSQEREALSQHF. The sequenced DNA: TGTGCCAGCAGCCAAGAGAGGGAGGCCCTGTCCCAGCATTTT.